The 20 T cell receptor beta chains below were found in one sample sequenced in a study of blood T cell repertoires in COVID-19 (dated by TCRdb to about 2020). Receptors were amplified or captured by the immunoSEQ multiplex PCR assay. In TCRdb, the immuneACCESS table is reduced to in-frame sequences with V and J assigned. These tables do not hold every clone; where another copy was compared, an unresolved V gene accounts for under half, and the others remain unexplained. The sample table contains about 58,000 clones; only one count was recorded for around nine tenths of them. Over 11% of the sample comes from the top ten. The specimen sequenced was peripheral blood. These receptors came from a woman in her sixties or seventies with active COVID-19.

The chain employs TRBV9 and TRBJ2-7, with D possibly TRBD1 on 6 matching bases. Germline CDR1 reads SGDLS; CDR2 reads YYNGEE. The CDR3 length is 13 residues. Between the trimmed V and J ends, which lost 3 bases and 5 bases, there was a span of 12 bases. The CDR3 sequence is CASSGSTGHEQYF. CDR3 bases: TGTGCCAGCAGCGGATCGACAGGCCACGAGCAGTACTTC. The full variable domain, its missing parts supplied by reference TRBV9 and TRBJ2-7, is DSGVTQTPKHLITATGQRVTLRCSPRSGDLSVYWYQQSLDQGLQFLIQYYNGEERAKGNILERFSAQQFPDLHSELNLSSLELGDSALYFCASSGSTGHEQYFGPGTRLTVT.

J is TRBJ1-5 and V is TRBV5-6; D may be TRBD1 (5 bases). CDR1 and CDR2 from the germline V gene are SGHDT and YYEEEE. The CDR3 contains 16 residues. Trimming left V 3 bases short and J 5 bases short, with 18 bases between. CDR3 coding DNA: TGTGCCAGCAGCTGGGGGACGCCCGGGAGGGATCAGCCCCAGCATTTT. It yields the protein CASSWGTPGRDQPQHF. Looking up the rest from reference TRBV5-6 and TRBJ1-5 gives the full variable domain: DAGVTQSPTHLIKTRGQQVTLRCSPKSGHDTVSWYQQALGQGPQFIFQYYEEEERQRGNFPDRFSGHQFPNYSSELNVNALLLGDSALYLCASSWGTPGRDQPQHFGDGTRLSIL.

The chain has TRBV5-8 and TRBJ2-7, with 8 bases matching TRBD1. Trimming removed 5 bases from V and 4 bases from J; junction bases left unmatched: 11. This CDR3 is 15 amino acids long. Per germline, CDR1 SGHTS and CDR2 YDEGEE. The CDR3 nucleotides are TGTGCCAGCAGAAAGGACAGGGCGGATGTTTACGAGCAGTACTTC. Translation: CASRKDRADVYEQYF. Full variable domain (rest looked up from reference TRBV5-8 and TRBJ2-7): EAGVTQSPTHLIKTRGQQATLRCSPISGHTSVYWYQQALGLGLQFLLWYDEGEERNRGNFPPRFSGRQFPNYSSELNVNALELEDSALYLCASRKDRADVYEQYFGPGTRLTVT.

V and J are TRBV5-1 and TRBJ2-7, with D perhaps TRBD1 (6 bases). Germline-derived CDR1 and CDR2 are SGHRS and YFSETQ. CDR3 length: 16 amino acids. Trimming took off 0 bases at V and 1 base at J, with 14 bases between the two ends. The CDR3 region has the DNA TGCGCCAGCAGCTTGGTTCTTGGGGGCAGATCCTACGAGCAGTACTTC. It yields the protein CASSLVLGGRSYEQYF.

The CDR3 DNA sequence: TGTGCCAGCAGTTTCTCGAGCAATCAGCCCCAGCATTTT. It yields the protein CASSFSSNQPQHF. The chain couples TRBV12-3 or TRBV12-4 to TRBJ1-5; D remains unclear. The CDR3 covers 13 residues. Between the trimmed V and J ends, which lost 3 bases and 1 base, there was a span of 4 bases.

The chain couples TRBV7-2 to TRBJ1-5; D remains unclear. CDR3 length: 14 amino acids. Trimming pared 5 bases from V and 4 bases from J, leaving 12 bases between. Germline CDR1 is SGHTA and CDR2 is FQGNSA. DNA of the CDR3: TGTGCCAGCAGCCTTACCCGCGATAATCAGCCCCAGCATTTT. Its translation: CASSLTRDNQPQHF. The entire variable domain, with the rest obtained from reference TRBV7-2 and TRBJ1-5, is as follows: GAGVSQSPSNKVTEKGKDVELRCDPISGHTALYWYRQSLGQGLEFLIYFQGNSAPDKSGLPSDRFSAERTGGSVSTLTIQRTQQEDSAVYLCASSLTRDNQPQHFGDGTRLSIL.

V usage is TRBV6-2 or TRBV6-3 and J usage is TRBJ2-3; 9 nucleotides match TRBD2. The CDR3 extends over 15 amino acids. V gave up 5 bases and J gave up 6 bases; unmatched junction bases: 9. Looked up from germline, CDR1 is MNHEY and CDR2 is SVGEGT. The CDR3 is CASSHLAGTADTQYF. The CDR3 nucleotides read TGTGCCAGCAGTCATCTAGCGGGGACGGCCGATACGCAGTATTTT.

The V call is TRBV7-9, the J call TRBJ1-6; tentatively, D is TRBD1 (6 bases). The V end lost 4 bases, the J end lost 3 bases, and 16 bases lay between the germline ends. The CDR3 totals 17 residues. From germline, CDR1 is SEHNR and CDR2 FQNEAQ (reference sequence). CDR3 sequence (DNA): TGTGCCAGCAGCTCCGAACAGGGAGCAGGCTATAATTCACCCCTCCACTTT. Its protein product is CASSSEQGAGYNSPLHF.

CDR3 DNA sequence: TGTGCCAGCACCTTGGGGACTAGCGGCACAGATACGCAGTATTTT. Translation: CASTLGTSGTDTQYF. The chain employs TRBV2 and TRBJ2-3, with 10 positions matching TRBD2. The CDR3 runs 15 residues. V shed 7 bases, J shed 1 base, and the junction held 5 bases outside the gene matches. CDR1 SNHLY and CDR2 FYNNEI come from the germline V gene.

The gene calls are TRBV6-5 and TRBJ2-1, with TRBD2 matching over 9 bases. The CDR3 consists of 15 residues. With V trimmed by 5 bases and J by 4 bases, 6 bases remained unmatched. The germline V gene has CDR1 MNHEY and CDR2 SVGAGI. CDR3: CASSQRLAGYNEQFF. The CDR3 bases are TGTGCCAGCAGTCAAAGGCTAGCGGGATACAATGAGCAGTTCTTC.

J is TRBJ1-4 and V is TRBV6-5, with a weak D call TRBD1 (5 bases). V dropped 5 bases and J dropped 4 bases, with 14 bases sitting between them. Germline V gene lookup returns CDR1 MNHEY and CDR2 SVGAGI. The CDR3 has 15 amino acids. The CDR3, as DNA: TGTGCCAGCAGTCATGGGGCACAAGTTAATGAAAAACTGTTTTTT. It yields the protein CASSHGAQVNEKLFF.

The CDR3 reads CATSRDLGAPYEQYF. In DNA form, the CDR3 reads TGTGCCACCAGCAGAGATCTTGGGGCTCCCTACGAGCAGTACTTC. J is TRBJ2-7 and V is TRBV15, with D maybe TRBD1 (5 bases). The CDR3 covers 15 residues. V shed 0 bases and J shed 2 bases, with 11 bases lying between them. The germline gives CDR1 LNHNV, CDR2 YYDKDF (reference sequence).

V usage is TRBV29-1 and J usage is TRBJ1-2, with D tentatively TRBD1 (5 bases). Trimming took off 4 bases at V and 2 bases at J, with 11 bases between the two ends. Looked up from germline, CDR1 is SQVTM and CDR2 is ANQGSEA. The CDR3 spans 13 residues. The DNA of the CDR3 is TGCAGCGTTGCGGGGGACTCAAACTATGGCTACACCTTC. Protein product: CSVAGDSNYGYTF. Together with reference TRBV29-1 and TRBJ1-2, the CDR3 gives the full variable domain: SAVISQKPSRDICQRGTSLTIQCQVDSQVTMMFWYRQQPGQSLTLIATANQGSEATYESGFVIDKFPISRPNLTFSTLTVSNMSPEDSSIYLCSVAGDSNYGYTFGSGTRLTVV.

The chain uses TRBV18 and TRBJ1-2; 8 bases are shared with TRBD1. The CDR3 runs 15 residues. The germline V gene has CDR1 KGHSH and CDR2 LQKENI. V trimming: 1 base; J trimming: 3 bases; junction bases outside the gene matches: 4. The CDR3 protein is CASSPLDRVHYGYTF. In DNA form, the CDR3 reads TGTGCCAGCTCACCACTGGACAGGGTGCACTATGGCTACACCTTC.

V gene TRBV7-9 combines with J gene TRBJ1-4; D unresolved. CDR3 length equals 16 residues. CDR1 is SEHNR and CDR2 is FQNEAQ in the germline V gene (reference sequence). Trimming took 4 bases from V and 2 from J, leaving 14 bases between them. CDR3 loop: CASSYSESGTNEKLFF. CDR3 sequence (DNA): TGTGCCAGCAGCTACTCTGAATCGGGGACTAATGAAAAACTGTTTTTT.

This sequence joins TRBV6-5 and TRBJ2-3; TRBD1 aligns across 8 bases. The germline CDR1 and CDR2 sequences are MNHEY and SVGAGI. The CDR3 is made up of 12 amino acids. After removal of 5 bases from V and 7 bases from J, the junction contained 2 bases not matched to a gene. The CDR3 loop is CASSNRGNTQYF. The CDR3 nucleotides are TGTGCCAGCAGTAACAGGGGGAATACGCAGTATTTT.

The chain has TRBV7-9 and TRBJ1-2, with TRBD1 matching 9 bases. CDR1 is SEHNR, CDR2 FQNEAQ, per germline (reference sequence). CDR3 length: 12 residues. The V and J ends lost 5 bases and 11 bases, in that order; junction bases with no gene match: 6. As DNA, the CDR3 is TGTGCCAGCAGCACCGGGACAGGGTGGTACACCTTC. It is translated as CASSTGTGWYTF.

The V call is TRBV7-2, the J call TRBJ1-2; TRBD1 is a possible D gene (5 bases). CDR1 and CDR2 (germline): SGHTA, FQGNSA. The CDR3 contains 14 residues. Trimming pared 4 bases from V and 1 base from J, leaving 10 bases between. The CDR3 nucleotides are TGTGCCAGCAGCTCCCTAGGGGTTAACTATGGCTACACCTTC. Protein: CASSSLGVNYGYTF.

By proportion, this clone is medium-sized (0.01 to 0.1%). The chain carries TRBV25-1 and TRBJ1-6; D remains unclear. V was clipped by 4 bases and J by 7 bases, with 8 bases between them. This CDR3 spans 13 amino acids. Germline V lookup: CDR1 MGHDK, CDR2 SYGVNS. CDR3 residues: CASSASFNSPLHF. CDR3 in DNA: TGTGCCAGCAGTGCGAGTTTCAATTCACCCCTCCACTTT. The complete variable domain, with remaining parts taken from reference TRBV25-1 and TRBJ1-6, reads EADIYQTPRYLVIGTGKKITLECSQTMGHDKMYWYQQDPGMELHLIHYSYGVNSTEKGDLSSESTVSRIRTEHFPLTLESARPSHTSQYLCASSASFNSPLHFGNGTRLTVT.

The rearrangement joins TRBV2 to TRBJ2-7, with D maybe TRBD1 (6 bases). This CDR3 spans 11 amino acids. Germline assignment: CDR1 SNHLY and CDR2 FYNNEI. V was shortened by 7 bases and J by 2 bases, with 6 bases between the two germline ends. CDR3 in DNA: TGTGCCAGCAACAGGGCCTACGAGCAGTACTTC. Amino acid sequence: CASNRAYEQYF.